These 25 T cell receptor beta chains were sequenced from one sample in a study of T cell repertoires in cytomegalovirus infection. A single record per CDR3 protein comes from TCRdb applying MiXCR to the reads. The sample includes some 500,000 distinct CDR3 sequences, about 39% of them seen just once. Their antigens remain unidentified. The sequences come from cultured PBMCs, collected from culture after CMV antigen stimulation. The receptors come from a human donor in good health (CMV status not recorded). Some clones in this sample may be carry-over from other donors' samples.

This chain connects TRBV4-2 to TRBJ2-4; 11 nucleotides match TRBD2. The ends lost 2 bases at V and 1 base at J; junction bases unmatched: 7. The germline CDR1 and CDR2 sequences are LGHNA and YNFKEQ. CDR3 size: 18 residues. The CDR3 loop is CASSQLAGGALAKNIQYF. In DNA, the CDR3 is TGTGCCAGCAGCCAATTAGCGGGAGGGGCCCTGGCCAAAAACATTCAGTACTTC.

The gene calls are TRBV7-2 and TRBJ2-3; TRBD2 matches at 8 bases. The junction had 4 bases not matched to a gene; V was cut back by 4 bases and J by 1 base. This CDR3 comprises 15 residues. Germline V gene lookup returns CDR1 SGHTA and CDR2 FQGNSA. CDR3 region: CASSSGLVGTDTQYF. The CDR3 DNA sequence: TGTGCCAGCAGCTCGGGACTAGTTGGCACAGATACGCAGTATTTT. Filled out from reference TRBV7-2 and TRBJ2-3, the complete variable domain reads GAGVSQSPSNKVTEKGKDVELRCDPISGHTALYWYRQSLGQGLEFLIYFQGNSAPDKSGLPSDRFSAERTGGSVSTLTIQRTQQEDSAVYLCASSSGLVGTDTQYFGPGTRLTVL.

V usage is TRBV18 and J usage is TRBJ2-5; 9 nucleotides line up with TRBD2. Germline assignment: CDR1 KGHSH and CDR2 LQKENI. The CDR3 length is 14 residues. With 2 bases clipped from V and 6 bases from J, the junction kept 4 bases outside the gene matches. CDR3 coding DNA: TGTGCCAGCTCACCAGGGACTAGCAGCAAGACCCAGTACTTC. Translated, it gives CASSPGTSSKTQYF.

This clonotype was seen ten or more times. The chain carries TRBV7-2 and TRBJ1-5; 9 bases are shared with TRBD1. The length of the CDR3 is 17 residues. Germline trimming cut 5 bases from V and 4 bases from J; bases unmatched to any gene: 12. Germline CDR1 is SGHTA and CDR2 is FQGNSA. The CDR3 DNA sequence: TGTGCCAGCAGCCGTGGGACAGGGCGTGGAAGAAATCAGCCCCAGCATTTT. It encodes CASSRGTGRGRNQPQHF.

The chain recombines TRBV28 with TRBJ1-2; possible D gene TRBD1, 5 bases. Trimming shortened V by 3 bases and J by 7 bases, and 15 bases separated the two germline ends. Germline loops: CDR1 MDHEN, CDR2 SYDVKM. The CDR3 consists of 14 residues. CDR3 loop: CASSLPGQAGGYTF. CDR3 nucleotide sequence: TGTGCCAGCAGTTTGCCAGGGCAAGCAGGTGGCTACACCTTC.

The chain employs TRBV6-2 or TRBV6-3 and TRBJ2-7; D call uncertain. Germline V gives CDR1 MNHEY, CDR2 SVGEGT. The CDR3 has 16 residues. Trimming cost V 0 bases and J 5 bases, with 17 bases left between them. The CDR3 DNA is TGTGCCAGCAGTTACTCCCGGCGCGCACCTCCGGACGAGCAGTACTTC. This codes for CASSYSRRAPPDEQYF.

This chain links TRBV7-4 with TRBJ1-6; the D gene is possibly TRBD1 (5 bases). V lost 6 bases, J lost 11 bases, and 11 bases lay in between. The CDR3 consists of 12 residues. Germline CDR1 is SGHVT and CDR2 is SQSDAQ. CDR3 in amino acids: CASRQEEAPLHF. The DNA for the CDR3 is TGTGCCAGCAGACAGGAGGAGGCACCCCTCCACTTT.

The genes are TRBV7-2 and TRBJ1-2, with 7 bases aligning to TRBD1. Per the germline V gene, CDR1 is SGHTA and CDR2 is FQGNSA. J gave up 8 bases and V 5 bases, and 8 bases lay outside the gene matches. The CDR3 has 13 residues. The CDR3 sequence: CASSQRQGGGYTF. The CDR3 bases are TGTGCCAGCAGCCAAAGACAGGGAGGCGGCTACACCTTC.

In this sample, this clonotype turned up a few times. This sequence joins TRBV5-4 and TRBJ2-1; tentatively, D is TRBD1 (5 bases). Trimming stripped 0 bases from V and 5 bases from J, with 9 bases between. From germline, CDR1 is SGHNT and CDR2 YYREEE (reference sequence). This CDR3 comprises 14 residues. The CDR3: CASSLVNRNNEQFF. CDR3 DNA sequence: TGTGCCAGCAGCTTGGTTAACAGGAACAATGAGCAGTTCTTC.

The rearrangement joins TRBV6-4 to TRBJ2-3, with TRBD2 matching 9 bases. The CDR3 contains 15 residues. The germline V gene encodes CDR1 MRHNA and CDR2 SNTAGT. Trimming at V came to 6 bases and at J to 5 bases, leaving 9 bases not matched to a gene. Written as DNA, the CDR3 is TGTGCCAGCAGCGAAGACCCAGCGGGAGGAGATACGCAGTATTTT. This sequence encodes CASSEDPAGGDTQYF.

This clonotype showed up just a few times. The gene calls are TRBV6-1 and TRBJ2-3; no reliable D call. The V end was cut by 2 bases, the J end by 10 bases, with 10 bases between. Germline CDR1 reads MNHNS; CDR2 reads SASEGT. The CDR3 consists of 12 residues. The CDR3 loop reads CASSELWLAQYF. CDR3 sequence (DNA): TGTGCCAGCAGTGAACTTTGGCTGGCGCAGTATTTT.

This chain links TRBV18 with TRBJ2-7; D is possibly TRBD1 (5 bases). CDR1 and CDR2 from the germline V gene are KGHSH and LQKENI. This CDR3 has 15 amino acids. V dropped 3 bases and J dropped 0 bases, with 12 bases sitting between them. This chain's CDR3 is CASSPQGSPSYEQYF. The DNA of the CDR3 is TGTGCCAGCTCACCCCAGGGTTCCCCCTCCTACGAGCAGTACTTC.

There are a few counts of this clonotype. At one boundary the junction diverges from the germline segment, which might be a read error. The rearrangement uses TRBV6-2 or TRBV6-3 and TRBJ2-7; D possibly uses TRBD1 or TRBD2 (5 bases each). The germline gives CDR1 MNHEY, CDR2 SVGEGT. The CDR3 covers 14 residues. CDR3 protein: CASRKGTANSPGNF. Written as DNA, the CDR3 is TGTGCCAGCCGCAAGGGGACCGCCAATTCCCCGGGGAACTTC.

The chain links TRBV10-2 to TRBJ2-3; the match to TRBD2 covers 13 bases. With 6 bases clipped from V and 3 bases from J, the junction kept 6 bases outside the gene matches. Germline CDR1 WSHSY, CDR2 SAAADI. The CDR3 has 16 residues. For the CDR3, the DNA is TGCGCCAGCAGGAATACTAGCGGGGGGGCTACAGATACGCAGTATTTT. It translates to CASRNTSGGATDTQYF.

This clonotype was observed a few times. The chain has TRBV7-2 and TRBJ2-2; 7 nucleotides line up with TRBD2. This CDR3 spans 15 amino acids. J was trimmed by 6 bases and V by 2 bases; bases with no gene match: 6. Germline V gives CDR1 SGHTA, CDR2 FQGNSA. The CDR3, as DNA: TGTGCCAGCAGCTTAAGACTAGCAATGGCCGGGGAGCTGTTTTTT. Translation: CASSLRLAMAGELFF. The variable domain in full, with the rest retrieved from reference TRBV7-2 and TRBJ2-2, is GAGVSQSPSNKVTEKGKDVELRCDPISGHTALYWYRQSLGQGLEFLIYFQGNSAPDKSGLPSDRFSAERTGGSVSTLTIQRTQQEDSAVYLCASSLRLAMAGELFFGEGSRLTVL.

This clonotype has only a few counts. The chain recombines TRBV6-2 or TRBV6-3 with TRBJ1-1, with TRBD1 as a possible D gene (6 bases). This CDR3 is 14 amino acids long. V was cut by 5 bases and J by 0 bases, with 10 bases left in between. CDR1 MNHEY and CDR2 SVGEGT come from the germline V gene. The CDR3 spells CASSTGHLNTEAFF. Written as DNA, the CDR3 is TGTGCCAGCAGTACGGGACATTTGAACACTGAAGCTTTCTTT.

This clonotype came up many times. The CDR3: CASSQRFLAEASGANVLTF. The CDR3 coding sequence is TGTGCCAGCAGTCAAAGGTTTTTGGCAGAAGCGTCCGGGGCCAACGTCCTGACTTTC. The chain employs TRBV7-2 and TRBJ2-6, with D unresolved. Germline-derived CDR1 and CDR2 are SGHTA and FQGNSA. This CDR3 region has 19 residues. Trimming removed 6 bases from V and 4 bases from J, with 25 bases in between.

The genes are TRBV11-2 and TRBJ1-2; the D is unclear. Germline V lookup: CDR1 SGHAT, CDR2 FQNNGV. This CDR3 is 17 amino acids long. The germline V and J ends were trimmed by 3 bases and 0 bases, with 17 bases remaining between them. CDR3 DNA: TGTGCCAGCAGCTTCCCACCGGGAAAAGGCGCTAACTATGGCTACACCTTC. This encodes CASSFPPGKGANYGYTF.

This clonotype was counted only a few times. The chain combines TRBV28 with TRBJ2-5, with D possibly matching TRBD1 (6 bases). From germline, CDR1 is MDHEN and CDR2 SYDVKM. Trimming cost V 6 bases and J 2 bases, with 13 bases left between them. The CDR3 is made up of 14 amino acids. The DNA of the CDR3 is TGTGCCAGCAGCCAACAAGACAGGCAAGAGACCCAGTACTTC. Translating gives CASSQQDRQETQYF.

The genes are TRBV7-8 and TRBJ1-2; D possibly corresponds to TRBD1 (6 bases). The germline CDR1 and CDR2 sequences are SGHVS and FQNEAQ. The CDR3 spans 18 residues. Deletions cut 1 base from V and 4 bases from J, with 22 bases between. CDR3 DNA sequence: TGTGCCAGCAGCTTAGATTCCCCGGGACAATTGATGCTCTATGGCTACACCTTC. This sequence encodes CASSLDSPGQLMLYGYTF.

The chain combines TRBV19 with TRBJ2-7; the D gene is possibly TRBD1 (6 bases). The CDR3 length is 15 residues. Germline values: CDR1 LNHDA, CDR2 SQIVND (reference sequence). Trimming took 3 bases from V and 2 from J, leaving 14 bases between them. The CDR3 DNA reads TGTGCCAGTAGTATGGGACAAGCCTTCACCTACGAGCAGTACTTC. Protein product: CASSMGQAFTYEQYF.

The gene calls are TRBV5-4 and TRBJ2-3; 7 bases fit TRBD2. Germline V gene lookup returns CDR1 SGHNT and CDR2 YYREEE (reference sequence). V dropped 0 bases and J dropped 4; count of bases not matched to a gene: 5. This CDR3 has 15 residues. CDR3 coding DNA: TGTGCCAGCAGCTTGGCTAGGGGAGGGGCAGATACGCAGTATTTT. Translating it yields CASSLARGGADTQYF.

This clonotype showed up many times. CDR3: CASSSSGTSYGYTF. CDR3 nucleotides: TGTGCCAGCAGCTCCTCCGGGACAAGCTATGGCTACACCTTC. The rearrangement links TRBV7-2 to TRBJ1-2; D is possibly TRBD1 (6 bases). Germline assignment: CDR1 SGHTA and CDR2 FQGNSA. Trimming left V 4 bases short and J 4 bases short, with 13 bases between. There are 14 residues in the CDR3.

In this sample, this clonotype turned up a few times. The rearrangement uses TRBV20-1 and TRBJ2-5; a possible D gene is TRBD2 (6 bases). Germline CDR1 DFQATT, CDR2 SNEGSKA (reference sequence). The CDR3 totals 14 residues. CDR3 loop: CSPEGTGTQETQYF. The CDR3, as DNA: TGCAGCCCTGAGGGGACTGGAACTCAAGAGACCCAGTACTTC.

V gene TRBV6-2 or TRBV6-3 combines with J gene TRBJ2-1; D not resolved. Germline V CDR1 and CDR2: MNHEY, SVGEGT. V lost 4 bases, J lost 7 bases, and 14 bases lay in between. CDR3 length: 14 residues. The CDR3 protein is CASSLQTIGNEQFF. As DNA, the CDR3 is TGTGCCAGCAGTTTGCAGACAATTGGGAATGAGCAGTTCTTC.